A selection of T cell receptor beta chains follows, all from one sample in a study of T cell repertoires in cytomegalovirus infection. MiXCR, run by TCRdb on the reads, gives a single entry per CDR3 protein. This sample has around 74,000 distinct CDR3 sequences; about 4% occur once, and the top ten carry around 4.9%. The specimen was PBMCs. The receptors come from a human donor in good health (CMV status not recorded). Some clones in this sample may be carry-over from other donors' samples. The CDR3 runs from the conserved cysteine through the conserved F or W. The D gene is left open where the match is weak. For some rows the clone size is stated as once, few or many, or as a class when expanded; others skip it.

clone size | J gene | D gene | V gene | CDR3 DNA | CDR3 protein
many | TRBJ1-5 | TRBD1 | TRBV12-3/TRBV12-4 | TGTGCCAGCAGGGGGACAGGGAATCAGCCCCAGCATTTT | CASRGTGNQPQHF
many | TRBJ1-5 | TRBD1 | TRBV20-1 | TGCAGTGCTAGAGTAGGGGGACAGGGAAGAAATCAGCCCCAGCATTTT | CSARVGGQGRNQPQHF
many | TRBJ2-7 | NA | TRBV19 | TGTGCCAGTAGTATATTGGGCGGTTACGAGCAGTACTTC | CASSILGGYEQYF
many | TRBJ1-1 | NA | TRBV4-2 | TGTGCCAGCAGCCAAGATCCTTTCGGGTGGACTGAAGCTTTCTTT | CASSQDPFGWTEAFF
many | TRBJ2-5 | TRBD1 | TRBV20-1 | TGCAGTGCTAGAGATGTAGGGGGCTGGGCGGAGACCCAGTACTTC | CSARDVGGWAETQYF
many | TRBJ2-2 | NA | TRBV2 | TGTGCCAGCAGTGAAGCGAACGGGGAGCTGTTTTTT | CASSEANGELFF
many | TRBJ2-1 | NA | TRBV9 | TGTGCCAGCAGCGTAGGTTTGGGGGACAATGAGCAGTTCTTC | CASSVGLGDNEQFF
many | TRBJ2-1 | TRBD2 | TRBV2 | TGTGCCAGCAGTGACCAGCGGGGGGGCCTTGATGAGCAGTTCTTC | CASSDQRGGLDEQFF
many | TRBJ2-1 | NA | TRBV29-1 | TGCAGCCCGCAAAGTCAGCCCCACTTAAACAATGAGCAGTTCTTC | CSPQSQPHLNNEQFF
many | TRBJ1-2 | NA | TRBV7-2 | TGTGCCAGCAGCTTACGCACTAACCATGGCTACACCTTC | CASSLRTNHGYTF
many | TRBJ1-1 | NA | TRBV7-2 | TGTGCCAGCAGCTGGACACCCTCTGAAGCTTTCTTT | CASSWTPSEAFF
many | TRBJ2-1 | TRBD1 | TRBV7-9 | TGTGCCAGCAGCTTGCGCCCAACAGGGGGGAGCTCCTACAATGAGCAGTTCTTC | CASSLRPTGGSSYNEQFF
many | TRBJ2-2 | NA | TRBV7-2 | TGTGCCAGCAGCTTAGGTCGCGGGGAGCTGTTTTTT | CASSLGRGELFF
many | TRBJ1-1 | TRBD1 | TRBV19 | TGTGCCAGTAGGAAAAAGGGGACAGGGGGCATTCGAATCGCTGAAGCTTTCTTT | CASRKKGTGGIRIAEAFF
many | TRBJ2-7 | TRBD1 | TRBV7-9 | TGTGCCAGCAGCGCACGACAGGGTCTCTACGAGCAGTACTTC | CASSARQGLYEQYF
many | TRBJ2-1 | NA | TRBV20-1 | TGCAGTGCTCAGGTCTGGGATAATGAGCAGTTCTTC | CSAQVWDNEQFF
many | TRBJ1-1 | NA | TRBV20-1 | TGCAGTGCTTCCCCTGGGCAGACTGAAGCTTTCTTT | CSASPGQTEAFF
NA | TRBJ2-3 | NA | TRBV2 | TGTGCCAGCACCGAGAGGAGGGCAGGGGGCACAGATACGCAGTATTTT | CASTERRAGGTDTQYF
many | TRBJ1-5 | NA | TRBV6-2/TRBV6-3 | TGTGCCAGCACCTCCTGGGCAGGGGATTGGAGCAATCAGCCCCAGCATTTT | CASTSWAGDWSNQPQHF
many | TRBJ1-2 | NA | TRBV7-2 | TGTGCCAGCAGCTTAGTCGGGGAGAGTGATGGCTACACCTTC | CASSLVGESDGYTF
many | TRBJ2-7 | NA | TRBV28 | TGTGCCCGCGGAAGTTACGAGCAGTACTTC | CARGSYEQYF
many | TRBJ1-6 | NA | TRBV6-1 | TGTGCCAGCAGTCCCCGGGCCAAGAATTCACCCCTCCACTTT | CASSPRAKNSPLHF
many | TRBJ2-3 | NA | TRBV20-1 | TGCAGTGCTAGAGATTTTTTAGGGACAGATACGCAGTATTTT | CSARDFLGTDTQYF
many | TRBJ1-2 | TRBD1 | TRBV28 | TGTGCCAGCAGTCGAGAACCTGACAGGGCTGGCGGCTACACCTTC | CASSREPDRAGGYTF
many | TRBJ1-4 | NA | TRBV7-2 | TGTGCCAGCAGTCCTGGCGGGAATGAAAAACTGTTTTTT | CASSPGGNEKLFF
many | TRBJ2-7 | TRBD2 | TRBV11-2 | TGTGCCAGCAGCACGCGGCGGGGGGAAGCGGCCGAGCAGTACTTC | CASSTRRGEAAEQYF
many | TRBJ2-7 | TRBD1 | TRBV4-3 | TGCGCCAGCAGCCAACAGGGACAGGGACCATACGAGCAGTACTTC | CASSQQGQGPYEQYF
many | TRBJ2-1 | TRBD1 | TRBV20-1 | TGCAGTGCTAAGGACAGGGGCTACAATGAGCAGTTCTTC | CSAKDRGYNEQFF
many | TRBJ1-4 | NA | TRBV7-2 | TGTGCCAGCAGCCGGGGGGCAAGCCGTAATGAAAAACTGTTTTTT | CASSRGASRNEKLFF
many | TRBJ2-3 | NA | TRBV7-9 | TGTGCCAGCAGCACGCCGGGGGATCGGGATACGCAGTATTTT | CASSTPGDRDTQYF